This T cell receptor (beta chain) was found in a study of shared clonotypes between healthy human individuals. Study-wide results and limits: Represented diversity, genetic and exposure-history alike, was limited by few donors.

CD45RO-negative cells were positively selected for CCR7, leaving out terminally differentiated effector memory CD45RA+ cells. The study enrolled healthy HIV-negative adults without recent acute infections or vaccinations as donors. The CDR3 contains 16 residues. Germline V CDR1 and CDR2: SEHNR, FQNEAQ (reference sequence). Germline trimming cut 6 bases from V and 7 bases from J; bases unmatched to any gene: 12. Repertoires were generated with immunoSEQ multiplex PCR, while TCRdb's copy carries only in-frame clones and drops some. The data contain millions of clones, approximately 94% of them seen just once; the ten biggest clones take up 1.5% to 2%. The count of this clone is one. Its antigen is as yet unknown.

This chain links TRBV7-9 with TRBJ2-1; 10 bases align to TRBD2. Sequences were obtained from naive CD8+ T cells from PBMCs. The sequence came from a man younger than 35 in good health. Some clones in this sample may be carry-over from other donors' samples. The CDR3 sequence: CASSPLLAGEVNEQFF. The CDR3 DNA reads TGTGCCAGCAGTCCCCTTCTAGCGGGAGAAGTTAATGAGCAGTTCTTC.